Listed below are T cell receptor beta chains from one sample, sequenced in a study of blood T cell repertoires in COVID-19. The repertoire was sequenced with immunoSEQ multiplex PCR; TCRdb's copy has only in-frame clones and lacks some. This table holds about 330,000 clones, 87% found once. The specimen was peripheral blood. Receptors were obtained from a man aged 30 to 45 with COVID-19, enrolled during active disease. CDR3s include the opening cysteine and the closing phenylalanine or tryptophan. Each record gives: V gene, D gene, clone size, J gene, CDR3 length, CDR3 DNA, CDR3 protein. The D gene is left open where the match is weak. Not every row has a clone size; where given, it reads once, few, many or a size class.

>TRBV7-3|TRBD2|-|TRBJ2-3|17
TGTGCCAGCAGCTTATATCCTAGCGGGGGGGCGACAGATACGCAGTATTTT
CASSLYPSGGATDTQYF
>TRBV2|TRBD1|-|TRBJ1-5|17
TGTGCCAGCAGCCACCCTCCGGACAGGGGTGGCAATCAGCCCCAGCATTTT
CASSHPPDRGGNQPQHF
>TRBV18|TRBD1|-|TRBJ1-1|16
TGTGCCAGCTCACCGCGGACAGGGGGCGAGGGCACTGAAGCTTTCTTT
CASSPRTGGEGTEAFF
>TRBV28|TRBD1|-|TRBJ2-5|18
TGTGCCAGCAGTTTAATCGGACAGGGGCGAAGACATGGGGAGACCCAGTACTTC
CASSLIGQGRRHGETQYF
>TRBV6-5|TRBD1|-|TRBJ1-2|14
TGTGCCAGCAGTTTCCAACAGGGGAGTGATGGCTACACCTTC
CASSFQQGSDGYTF
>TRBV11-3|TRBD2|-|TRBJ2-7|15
TGTGCCAGCAGCTTAGAGGGGGCTAGCGGGTACGAGCAGTACTTC
CASSLEGASGYEQYF
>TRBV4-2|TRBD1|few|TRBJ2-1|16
TGTGCCAGCAGCCCTACCTCGCAGGGGGCGGGTAATGAGCAGTTCTTC
CASSPTSQGAGNEQFF
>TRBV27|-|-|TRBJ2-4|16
TGTGCCAGCAGTTTATTCAGGCGAACGAGATTTAACATTCAGTACTTC
CASSLFRRTRFNIQYF
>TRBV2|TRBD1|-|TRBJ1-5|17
TGTGCCAGCAAAGACCCGGGACAGGGCGGTATTTGGCAGCCCCAGCATTTT
CASKDPGQGGIWQPQHF
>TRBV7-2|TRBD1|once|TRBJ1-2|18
TGTGCCAGCAGCTCGAATATCCCCGGGACAGGGGGCCTCGGTGGCTACACCTTC
CASSSNIPGTGGLGGYTF
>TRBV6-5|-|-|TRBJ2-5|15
TGTGCCAGCAGACAAAACCCACAGGGTCACGAGACCCAGTACTTC
CASRQNPQGHETQYF
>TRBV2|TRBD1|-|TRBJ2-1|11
TGTGCCAAAACAGGGGGCAATGAGCAGTTCTTC
CAKTGGNEQFF
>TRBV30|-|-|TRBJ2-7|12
TGTGCCTGGTCCCGGGGAAACTACGAGCAGTACTTC
CAWSRGNYEQYF
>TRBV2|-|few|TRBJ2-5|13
TGTGCCAGCAGTGAAATCCGGGGGGAGACCCAGTACTTC
CASSEIRGETQYF
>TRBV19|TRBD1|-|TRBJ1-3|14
TGTGCCAGCTGCTGGGGGACAGCTGGAAACACCATATATTTT
CASCWGTAGNTIYF
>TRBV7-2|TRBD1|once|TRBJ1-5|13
TGTGCCAGCAGCCAACAAGGGGGCCAGCCCCAGCATTTT
CASSQQGGQPQHF
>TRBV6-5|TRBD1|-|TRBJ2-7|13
TGTGCCAGCAGTAGGGACAGGTCCTACGAGCAGTACTTC
CASSRDRSYEQYF
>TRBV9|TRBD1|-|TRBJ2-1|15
TGTGCCAGCAGCGCATCCGGGACAGGGGGCAATGAGCAGTTCTTC
CASSASGTGGNEQFF
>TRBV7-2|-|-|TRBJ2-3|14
TGTGCCAGCAGCTTAGCGGAGGCGTTGGATACGCAGTATTTT
CASSLAEALDTQYF
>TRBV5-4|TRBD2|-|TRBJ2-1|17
TGTGCCAGCAGTGGTAGCGGGGGCCCGAGCTCCTACAATGAGCAGTTCTTC
CASSGSGGPSSYNEQFF
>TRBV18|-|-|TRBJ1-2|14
TGTGCCAGCTCACCACAGGGGCCGGGCTATGGCTACACCTTC
CASSPQGPGYGYTF
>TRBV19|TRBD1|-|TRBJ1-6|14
TGTGCCAGTGGGCTACAGGGGGCGGGTGCACCCCTCCACTTT
CASGLQGAGAPLHF
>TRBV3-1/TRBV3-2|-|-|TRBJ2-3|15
TGTGCCAGCAGCCACCTTTCGTATTCAGCAGATACGCAGTATTTT
CASSHLSYSADTQYF
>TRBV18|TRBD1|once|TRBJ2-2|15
TGTGCCAGCTCACCAGCCGACAGGGGCACCGGGGAGCTGTTTTTT
CASSPADRGTGELFF
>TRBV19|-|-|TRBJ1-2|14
TGTGCCAGTAGTATTAAATGGGCAGGATATGGCTACACCTTC
CASSIKWAGYGYTF
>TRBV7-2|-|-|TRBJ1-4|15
TGTGCCAGCAGCTTATACTCCGGGTTAAATGAAAAACTGTTTTTT
CASSLYSGLNEKLFF
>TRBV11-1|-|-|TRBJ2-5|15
TGTGCCAGCAGCTTATCGGGGGGCCTAAGAGAGACCCAGTACTTC
CASSLSGGLRETQYF
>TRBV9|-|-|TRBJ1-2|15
TGTGCCAGCAGCGTAAGGAACAGTGGGGCCTATGGCTACACCTTC
CASSVRNSGAYGYTF
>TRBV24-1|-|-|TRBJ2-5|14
TGTGCCACCAGTGATGGTGGGGGCAGGGAGACCCAGTACTTC
CATSDGGGRETQYF
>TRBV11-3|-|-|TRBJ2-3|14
TGTGCCAGCAGCTGGGTAGGGAGGCCAGATACGCAGTATTTT
CASSWVGRPDTQYF
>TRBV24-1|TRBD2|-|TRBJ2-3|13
TGTGCCACCAGTGATTCGGGACTAGGTACGCAGTATTTT
CATSDSGLGTQYF
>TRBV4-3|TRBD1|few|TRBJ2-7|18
TGCGCCAGCAGCCAAGCCCTAGGGCAGGGGGTACTTCTTTACGAGCAGTACTTC
CASSQALGQGVLLYEQYF
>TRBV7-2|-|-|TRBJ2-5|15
TGTGCCAGCAGCCCCGGAGGCGGCACTCAAGAGACCCAGTACTTC
CASSPGGGTQETQYF
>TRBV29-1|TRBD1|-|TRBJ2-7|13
TGCAGCGTTGCCCCGGGACAGGGGTACGAGCAGTACTTC
CSVAPGQGYEQYF
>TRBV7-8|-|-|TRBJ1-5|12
TGTGCCAGCAGCTTATTAGCTCAGCCCCAGCATTTT
CASSLLAQPQHF
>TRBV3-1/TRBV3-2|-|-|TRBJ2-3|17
TGTGCCAGCAGCCAAGATGCTGCGGGAAGGGGCACAGATACGCAGTATTTT
CASSQDAAGRGTDTQYF
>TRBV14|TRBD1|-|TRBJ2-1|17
TGTGCCAGCCGTGGATCAATGGGACAGAGCTCCTACAATGAGCAGTTCTTC
CASRGSMGQSSYNEQFF
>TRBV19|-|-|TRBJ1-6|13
TGTGCCACCTCACAGGACTATAATTCACCCCTCCACTTT
CATSQDYNSPLHF
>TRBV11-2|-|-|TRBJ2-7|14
TGTGCCAGCAGCTTGTCAGGGGAAACCTACGAGCAGTACTTC
CASSLSGETYEQYF